The present entry profiles one T cell receptor beta chain with its context. The antigen is unknown. This CDR3 region has 17 residues. Germline lookup yields CDR1 SNHLY and CDR2 FYNNEI. Trimming took 6 bases from V and 2 from J; bases not matched to a gene: 12. Terminally differentiated effector memory CD45RA+ cells were excluded by CCR7 positive selection of CD45RO-negative cells. This entry belongs to a study of shared clonotypes between healthy human individuals. Original handling: There were no quality scores in the junction-only immunoSEQ sequences, so filtering differed. Data came from immunoSEQ multiplex PCR; TCRdb stores just in-frame clones and leaves some out. V and J calls and clone size are given by that table; D and trimming were obtained from the DNA. This sample has about 2 million clones, with less than 95% found just once. Study-wide results and limits: Clonotypes which were not shared had lower generation probabilities than clonotypes that all four donors shared. On the whole, naive subsets had larger estimated richness than memory subsets had. Naive CD4 clonotype sharing across a handful of donors was approximately 5.2%.

Sequences were obtained from naive CD8+ T cells sorted from blood. This chain uses TRBV2 with TRBJ2-5; TRBD2 aligns across 10 bases. The receptor comes from a man between 18 and 35 years old in good health. The CDR3: CASSDYPSGGLQETQYF. CDR3 DNA: TGTGCCAGCAGCGACTACCCTAGCGGGGGCCTTCAAGAGACCCAGTACTTC.